These T cell receptor beta chains were read from a single sample in a study of T cell changes during pregnancy in multiple sclerosis. The protocol was immunoSEQ multiplex PCR, while the TCRdb copy is restricted to in-frame clones and leaves out a portion. The table has around 45,000 clones, around 87% seen once. Sample: CD8+ T cells from peripheral blood mononuclear cells, taken in the second trimester of pregnancy. All receptors come from a female donor with multiple sclerosis, enrolled in a pregnancy study. The CDR3 runs from the conserved cysteine through the conserved F or W. A D gene is named only where the DNA matches it firmly. Rows give clone size only sometimes, using once, few, many, or a class for an expanded clone.

TRBV30,NA,TRBJ1-1,TRBD1,CAWSVRRTGVEAFF,TGTGCCTGGAGTGTCCGGCGGACAGGCGTTGAAGCTTTCTTT
TRBV19,NA,TRBJ2-7,NA,CASSIGDRVYEQYF,TGTGCCAGTAGTATAGGAGATCGCGTCTACGAGCAGTACTTC
TRBV15,NA,TRBJ2-1,NA,CATSTEGGLTYNEQFF,TGTGCCACCAGCACGGAGGGGGGGCTAACCTACAATGAGCAGTTCTTC
TRBV11-1,NA,TRBJ2-5,TRBD1,CASIPTGTGRETQYF,TGTGCCAGCATTCCTACCGGGACAGGGCGAGAGACCCAGTACTTC
TRBV4-1,NA,TRBJ1-6,TRBD1,CASSHIGQGGNSPLHF,TGCGCCAGCAGCCACATCGGACAGGGCGGTAATTCACCCCTCCACTTT
TRBV2,NA,TRBJ2-1,TRBD2,CARTSGAPGEQFF,TGTGCCAGAACTAGCGGGGCGCCGGGAGAGCAGTTCTTC
TRBV30,NA,TRBJ1-1,NA,CAWTVTGNTEAFF,TGTGCCTGGACCGTAACAGGGAACACTGAAGCTTTCTTT
TRBV7-9,NA,TRBJ1-5,TRBD1,CASSVDRGGSNQPQHF,TGTGCCAGCAGCGTAGACAGGGGCGGGAGCAATCAGCCCCAGCATTTT
TRBV9,NA,TRBJ1-4,NA,CASSAATGTTNEKLFF,TGTGCCAGCAGCGCCGCCACAGGTACAACTAATGAAAAACTGTTTTTT
TRBV27,NA,TRBJ2-2,NA,CASSLSPRAGELFF,TGTGCCAGCAGTTTATCACCGCGAGCCGGGGAGCTGTTTTTT
TRBV13,NA,TRBJ2-1,NA,CASSSRGYNEQFF,TGTGCCAGCAGCTCAAGAGGGTACAATGAGCAGTTCTTC
TRBV6-1,few,TRBJ1-5,NA,CASNPGSPSNQPQHF,TGTGCCAGTAACCCAGGGTCCCCTAGCAATCAGCCCCAGCATTTT
TRBV7-9,NA,TRBJ1-1,NA,CASSLSGNTEAFF,TGTGCCAGCAGCTTATCAGGGAACACTGAAGCTTTCTTT
TRBV19,NA,TRBJ1-5,NA,CASSIWAGFVGTQHF,TGTGCCAGTAGTATATGGGCAGGGTTTGTAGGGACCCAGCATTTT
TRBV2,few,TRBJ1-6,NA,CASIKGIFYNSPLHF,TGTGCCAGCATAAAGGGGATTTTCTATAATTCACCCCTCCACTTT
TRBV5-1,NA,TRBJ2-7,NA,CASSLGGYGQEQYF,TGCGCCAGCAGCTTGGGCGGGTACGGTCAAGAGCAGTACTTC
TRBV29-1,NA,TRBJ2-7,TRBD1,CSVADRPGSYEQYF,TGCAGCGTTGCGGACAGGCCGGGATCGTACGAGCAGTACTTC
TRBV11-2,NA,TRBJ2-7,NA,CASSLVAVSSYEQYF,TGTGCCAGCAGCTTAGTGGCAGTCAGCTCCTACGAGCAGTACTTC
TRBV9,NA,TRBJ2-2,NA,CASSGPPGELFF,TGTGCCAGCAGCGGGCCCCCCGGGGAGCTGTTTTTT
TRBV5-1,NA,TRBJ2-1,NA,CASSLGVWDSRYWDEQFF,TGCGCCAGCAGCTTGGGGGTTTGGGACTCCCGGTATTGGGATGAGCAGTTCTTC
TRBV19,NA,TRBJ2-1,TRBD1,CASSWTGYEQFF,TGTGCCAGTAGTTGGACAGGGTATGAGCAGTTCTTC
TRBV6-5,NA,TRBJ1-1,NA,CASSSSWRARDTEAFF,TGTGCCAGCAGTTCCTCTTGGAGGGCCAGGGACACTGAAGCTTTCTTT
TRBV7-3,once,TRBJ2-2,NA,CASREGHAVSAGELFF,TGTGCCAGCAGGGAAGGACATGCGGTTTCGGCCGGGGAGCTGTTTTTT
TRBV19,once,TRBJ2-7,TRBD1,CASRPGQGAYEQYF,TGTGCCAGTAGACCGGGACAGGGGGCTTACGAGCAGTACTTC
TRBV6-5,NA,TRBJ2-1,TRBD2,CASSYSGGLKFF,TGTGCCAGCAGTTATTCGGGGGGGTTGAAGTTCTTC
TRBV6-5,NA,TRBJ2-7,TRBD1,CASSYVGTGLVEQYF,TGTGCCAGCAGTTACGTCGGGACAGGGCTGGTCGAGCAGTACTTC
TRBV13,NA,TRBJ2-7,TRBD1,CASSTPGTGVYEQYF,TGTGCCAGCAGCACCCCGGGGACAGGGGTATACGAGCAGTACTTC
TRBV10-3,NA,TRBJ1-5,NA,CAISEVGPGRNQPQHF,TGTGCCATCAGTGAGGTAGGGCCAGGGCGCAATCAGCCCCAGCATTTT
TRBV6-4,NA,TRBJ2-2,TRBD1,CASSEGGTGGELFF,TGTGCCAGCAGTGAAGGAGGGACAGGCGGGGAGCTGTTTTTT
TRBV6-1,NA,TRBJ2-7,NA,CASIWQGGYEQYF,TGTGCCAGCATCTGGCAGGGTGGCTACGAGCAGTACTTC
TRBV7-6,NA,TRBJ2-2,TRBD2,CASSLVSGGGPAAGELFF,TGTGCCAGCAGCTTAGTATCTGGCGGGGGGCCGGCGGCCGGGGAGCTGTTTTTT
TRBV10-2,NA,TRBJ1-1,NA,CASSSLGGLGTEAFF,TGCGCCAGCAGTTCTTTAGGAGGGCTAGGGACTGAAGCTTTCTTT
TRBV4-1,once,TRBJ1-1,NA,CASSQVRATEAFF,TGCGCCAGCAGCCAAGTCAGGGCCACTGAAGCTTTCTTT
TRBV7-9,once,TRBJ2-7,NA,CASSQGRDTRYEQYF,TGTGCCAGCAGCCAAGGCCGGGACACCAGGTACGAGCAGTACTTC
TRBV7-9,once,TRBJ2-3,NA,CASSLVQENPDTQYF,TGTGCCAGCAGCTTAGTCCAGGAAAATCCAGATACGCAGTATTTT